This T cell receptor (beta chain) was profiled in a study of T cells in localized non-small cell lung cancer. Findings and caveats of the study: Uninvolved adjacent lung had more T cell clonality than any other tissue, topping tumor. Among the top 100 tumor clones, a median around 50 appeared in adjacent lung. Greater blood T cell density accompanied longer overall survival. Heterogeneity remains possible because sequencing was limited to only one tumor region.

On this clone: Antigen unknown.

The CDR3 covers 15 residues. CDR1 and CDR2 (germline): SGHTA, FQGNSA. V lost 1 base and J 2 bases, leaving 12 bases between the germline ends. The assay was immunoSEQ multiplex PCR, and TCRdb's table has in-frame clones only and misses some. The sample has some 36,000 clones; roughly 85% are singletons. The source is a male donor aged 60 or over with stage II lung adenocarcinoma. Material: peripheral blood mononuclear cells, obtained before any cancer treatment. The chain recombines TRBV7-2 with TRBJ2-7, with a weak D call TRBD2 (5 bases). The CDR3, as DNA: TGTGCCAGCAGCTTAGTTGGGAGAGAAGCCTACGAGCAGTACTTC. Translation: CASSLVGREAYEQYF.